Given below is one TCR beta chain in context. The specificity of this receptor is unknown. Per-base qualities were not stored, and no clone one base away is much larger. In total, more than 500 healthy bone marrow donors made up the cohort. Cohort members were all nominally healthy when sampled, although unrecorded immune exposures were likely present. The donor was CMV seropositive and belonged to the group of 270 or so seropositive cohort members. Every donor gave a peripheral blood sample, and the peripheral blood mononuclear cells from that sample were used for TCR beta sequencing. Genomic DNA extraction from the blood cell samples was performed with the Qiagen DNeasy Blood Extraction Kit. This sample was taken from a study of cytomegalovirus exposure and HLA in healthy donors (dated by TCRdb to about 2017). General notes on the study: An earlier analysis of approximately 640 of the donors reported roughly 270 Gb of sequence data and 100 million to 130 million unique TCR beta sequences from some 180 million T cells. In a later analysis, previously published TCR beta repertoires from roughly 710 donors were re-analyzed and high-resolution HLA genotyping was added so that TCR occurrence patterns could be studied. All discovery cohort repertoires had been generated using a single sequencing platform. An earlier analysis of around 640 of the donors used high-throughput TCR beta sequencing to judge whether each TCR beta V gene segment behaved as functional or pseudogenic. The genetic ancestry cluster associated with self-reported Caucasian donors included approximately 85% of the roughly 360 genotyped donors. Four or five DR-DQ haplotypes were treated as single units for association and clustering because of strong linkage in the cohort. An early release that covered about 600 HLA-typed donors contained about 300 gigabases of sequencing data and tens of millions of unique TCR sequences. Across roughly 420 genotyped donors of the cohort, an average of approximately 200,000 unique TCR beta nucleotide sequences per donor were sequenced, and approximately 17% of those sequences were non-productive. The study used immunosequencing to profile the T cell repertoires of under 700 subjects and linked those repertoires to cytomegalovirus serostatus. The later analysis used no new phenotypic data to find candidate immune exposures, relying instead on TCR beta sequences and their occurrence across donors. Donor age, sex, ethnicity and CMV serostatus were compiled together with the repertoire data. In addition to the first cohort of 666 subjects, a separate validation cohort of 130 or so different subjects was used. The study combined high-throughput TCR immunosequencing, statistical association of individual TCRs with disease status, and machine learning to predict cytomegalovirus infection status. Typing coverage varied by locus: about 620-630 donors for A, B, C, DRB1 and DQB1; more than 500 for DQA1; around 570 for DPA1; approximately 470 for DPB1. A later genetic analysis used genome-wide SNP genotypes for about three fifths of the 666 donors, treating that subset as a discovery cohort. HLA typing included class I and class II loci at four-digit resolution. The study was designed to test whether signatures of past pathogen exposure could be identified by cataloging public T cell receptors. Results and caveats for the whole study, not just this receptor: Linkage disequilibrium might explain the correlated functional status among segregating V segments, but an unknown experimental factor could not be ruled out. The presence/absence analyses assumed that sequencing depth was roughly uniform across donors, and that assumption may not be true. According to a later analysis, parvovirus B19, influenza, CMV and Epstein-Barr virus appeared linked to several top co-occurrence clusters. In a later analysis, HLA-associated TCR beta chains showed more clonal expansion and lower generation probabilities than non-associated chains that were equally common. A few of the identified cytomegalovirus-associated TCR beta chains were confirmed in vitro to be specific for cytomegalovirus antigens. While some public TCRs were present in many individuals, most TCR sequences turned up only very rarely across donors. Cytomegalovirus status was reported to be diagnosed by the classifier with high specificity and sensitivity in both the original and validation cohorts. It was suggested by the authors that the approach could potentially be generalized to other disease states and immunological phenotypes. Strong co-occurrence of HLA alleles, especially DR and DQ, made assigning TCR associations to individual alleles difficult. HLA typing was unavailable for some donors at each locus, so association tests used only the typed subset. An association between a missense DCLRE1C variant and V-gene and J-gene trimming of TCR beta chains was found in a later genetic analysis and replicated in an independent cohort. The study gave a list of some 150 TCR beta chains associated with cytomegalovirus. Some IMGT-functional V segments, including TRBV6-2 and TRBV6-3, could not be distinguished by the 87-base-pair reads and were therefore excluded. Compared with the approximately 710-donor mean, donors in an Asian-associated ancestry cluster had fewer N-insertions in productive TCRs, according to a later genetic analysis. A later analysis found that most CMV-associated TCR beta chains appeared HLA-restricted, with HLA associations seemingly driven largely by CMV exposure. Specific HLA alleles were associated with 15,000 to 20,000 TCR beta sequences at a false discovery rate of 0.05 in a later analysis. The sequencing pipeline was judged likely to have produced a cluster of highly shared sequence variants as a technical artifact. About 17 rarely observed V segments, including chromosome 9 orphons, were excluded from the earlier analysis of 550 to 700 of the donors because counts were too low. This cohort had only TCR beta chains sequenced, and the lack of alpha or paired-chain data limited which features could be detected. A later analysis found that TCR association rates varied across HLA loci, with DRB1 alleles showing the most associated TCRs and HLA-C alleles the fewest. Immune exposure information for the cohort was limited to CMV serostatus. A further reported finding was that TCR beta sequences accurately predicted the HLA-A and HLA-B alleles for most subjects in the first cohort. In an earlier analysis of some 540 of the donors, most TCR beta V segments appeared in productive rearrangements about 90% or about 30% of the time, broadly matching IMGT annotations.

Library creation used the immunoSEQ multiplex PCR assay. A mixture of 60 forward primers for TCR Vbeta segments and 13 reverse primers for TCR Jbeta segments was used in the multiplex PCR. The CDR3 region of rearranged TCR beta genes was amplified from genomic DNA by a multiplex PCR assay. The amplified TCR beta libraries were sequenced on the Illumina HiSeq System as 87-base-pair reads. For the original study's pipeline: A later analysis tallied roughly 76 million unique TCR beta chains across the approximately 670 repertoires, and around 9.9 million of those chains were shared by two or more donors. To remove PCR and sequencing errors, raw reads were error-corrected and collapsed into unique sequences using a nearest-neighbor algorithm that merged closely related sequences. CDR3 sequences were aligned to IMGT reference sequences to assign V, D and J gene segments. For a sequence to be retained, a match of at least six nucleotides to both a V gene segment and a J gene segment was required. A rearrangement was called productive if the CDR3 had no stop codons and remained in frame with V and J, and every other rearrangement was called non-productive. CDR3 was defined according to IMGT convention as the region running from the second conserved V-encoded cysteine to the conserved J-encoded phenylalanine. The earlier analysis of 587 of the donors excluded sequences that lacked an unambiguous match to a single V gene segment. In an earlier analysis of a few hundred of the donors, a V segment was called functional when productive rearrangements were above 56.7%, and segregating when the standard deviation between donors exceeded 5%. To diagnose cytomegalovirus status from the catalog of TCR beta chain sequences, a statistical classification framework was built. A later analysis assigned V and J genes by comparing TCR nucleotide sequences with IMGT/GENE-DB human TR gene sequences. In a later analysis, CDR3 sequences and most-parsimonious VDJ recombination scenarios were assigned using the TCRdist pipeline. In a later analysis, each TCR beta chain was defined by its CDR3 amino acid sequence together with its V-gene family, and reads lacking a unique V-gene family were excluded. In a later analysis, approximately 590 highly shared, low-generation-probability nucleotide sequences were removed to address suspected cross-contamination and a sequencing artifact. In a later analysis, a clonal expansion index was calculated for each public chain from normalized within-repertoire ranks of inferred template counts. In a later analysis, generation probabilities were computed with a VDJ recombination model fitted to out-of-frame rearrangements, and the resulting probabilities were checked against IGoR. In a later analysis, TCR-TCR, TCR-HLA and TCR-CMV co-occurrence was scored with hypergeometric tests, and a repertoire-size bias correction was applied to TCR pairs. A later analysis estimated false discovery rates by permuting HLA or CMV assignments 20 times. A later analysis grouped co-occurring TCRs with DBSCAN, adding TCRdist sequence similarity when clustering within HLA-allele-positive subsets. Repertoires with fewer than 30,000 or more than 120,000 public chains were left out of co-occurrence clustering, as were five repertoires with anomalous nucleotide sharing. TCRdb retrieved this table from immuneACCESS and kept in-frame rearrangements only. Not all clones are present; in checked studies, unresolved V genes account for under half, and no reason is known for the remainder. The V and J calls and clone size are taken from that table; D and trimming were inferred from the DNA. In all, the sample holds 60,000 to 85,000 clones, and 65% to 85% of those were seen once. 4.9% of the sample comes from the top ten.

The CDR3 contains 11 residues, cysteine and phenylalanine counted. Just CDR3 DNA is preserved here, 33 bases in frame from base 1. The germline V gene (reference sequence) provides CDR1 LNHDA and CDR2 SQIVND. V has 10 bases trimmed and J has 5 bases trimmed; junction bases matching no gene number 4. The receptor was isolated from a man aged 60 to 69 in good health and CMV-seropositive. The chain couples TRBV19 to TRBJ1-1; TRBD1 agrees with 7 junctional bases. The sample comprised PBMCs. The CDR3 amino acid sequence is: CATNRGTEAFF. The DNA is as follows: TGTGCCACTAACAGGGGAACTGAAGCTTTCTTT.